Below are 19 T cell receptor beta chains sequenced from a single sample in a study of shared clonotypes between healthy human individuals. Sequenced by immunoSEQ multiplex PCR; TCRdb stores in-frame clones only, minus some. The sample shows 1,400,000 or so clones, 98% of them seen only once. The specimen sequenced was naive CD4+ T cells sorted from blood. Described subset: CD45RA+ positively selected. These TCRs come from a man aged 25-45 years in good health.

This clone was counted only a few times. The CDR3 nucleotides are TGCAGCGTTGCTAACAGAACCTACGAGCAGTACTTC. Amino acid sequence: CSVANRTYEQYF. The V gene is TRBV29-1, the J gene TRBJ2-7, with no clear D. V dropped 4 bases and J dropped 2 bases, with 9 bases sitting between them. CDR3 length: 12 amino acids. Looked up from germline, CDR1 is SQVTM and CDR2 is ANQGSEA.

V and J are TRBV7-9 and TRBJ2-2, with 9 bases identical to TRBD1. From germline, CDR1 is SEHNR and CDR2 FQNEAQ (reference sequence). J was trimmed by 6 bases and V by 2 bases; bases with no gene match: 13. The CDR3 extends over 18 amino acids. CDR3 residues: CASSLFLWDRVSAGELFF. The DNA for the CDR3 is TGTGCCAGCAGCTTATTCTTGTGGGACAGGGTATCCGCCGGGGAGCTGTTTTTT.

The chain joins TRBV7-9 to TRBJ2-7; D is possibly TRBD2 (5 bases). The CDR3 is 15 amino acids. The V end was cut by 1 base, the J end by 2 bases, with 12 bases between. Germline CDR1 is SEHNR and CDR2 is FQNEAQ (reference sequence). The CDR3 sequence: CASSLGPGLAYEQYF. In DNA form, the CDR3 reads TGTGCCAGCAGCTTAGGACCAGGACTCGCCTACGAGCAGTACTTC.

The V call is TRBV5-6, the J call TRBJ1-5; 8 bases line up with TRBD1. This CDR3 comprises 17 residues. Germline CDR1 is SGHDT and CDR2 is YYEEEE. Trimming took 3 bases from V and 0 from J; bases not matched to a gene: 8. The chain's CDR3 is CASSSIQGGFSNQPQHF. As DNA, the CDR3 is TGTGCCAGCAGCTCGATACAGGGGGGATTTAGCAATCAGCCCCAGCATTTT.

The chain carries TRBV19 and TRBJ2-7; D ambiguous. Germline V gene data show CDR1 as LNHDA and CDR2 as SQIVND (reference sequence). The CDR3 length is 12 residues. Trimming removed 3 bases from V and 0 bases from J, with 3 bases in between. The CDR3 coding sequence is TGTGCCAGTAGTATGTTCTCCTACGAGCAGTACTTC. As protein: CASSMFSYEQYF.

CDR3 loop: CASSIGVVSNQPQHF. CDR3 nucleotides: TGTGCCAGTAGTATAGGAGTGGTGAGCAATCAGCCCCAGCATTTT. J is TRBJ1-5 and V is TRBV19; D is ambiguous. The V and J ends lost 1 base and 1 base respectively, with 8 bases between them. Germline V lookup: CDR1 LNHDA, CDR2 SQIVND (reference sequence). The CDR3 has 15 residues.

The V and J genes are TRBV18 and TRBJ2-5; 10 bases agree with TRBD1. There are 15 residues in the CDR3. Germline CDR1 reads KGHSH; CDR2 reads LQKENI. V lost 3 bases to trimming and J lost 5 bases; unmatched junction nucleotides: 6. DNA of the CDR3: TGTGCCAGCTCACCCCGACAGGGGGCGGGGGAGACCCAGTACTTC. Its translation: CASSPRQGAGETQYF.

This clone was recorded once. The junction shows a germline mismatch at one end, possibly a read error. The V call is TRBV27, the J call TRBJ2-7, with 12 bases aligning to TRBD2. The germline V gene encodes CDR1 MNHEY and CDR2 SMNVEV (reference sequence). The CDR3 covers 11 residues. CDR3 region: CASSFGLAGWF. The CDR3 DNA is TGTGCCAGCAGTTTCGGACTAGCGGGATGGTTC.

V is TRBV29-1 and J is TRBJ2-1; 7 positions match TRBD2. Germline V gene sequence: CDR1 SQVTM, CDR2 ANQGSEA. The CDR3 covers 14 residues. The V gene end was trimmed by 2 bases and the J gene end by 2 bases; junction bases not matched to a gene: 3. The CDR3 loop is CSVEWAGAYNEQFF. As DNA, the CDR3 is TGCAGCGTTGAATGGGCGGGGGCCTACAATGAGCAGTTCTTC.

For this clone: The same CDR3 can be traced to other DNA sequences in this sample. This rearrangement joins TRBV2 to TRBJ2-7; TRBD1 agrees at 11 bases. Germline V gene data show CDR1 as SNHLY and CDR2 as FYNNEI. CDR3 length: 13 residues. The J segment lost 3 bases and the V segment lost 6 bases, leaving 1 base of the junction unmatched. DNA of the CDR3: TGTGCCAGCAGGGGGACAGGGGGCTACGAGCAGTACTTC. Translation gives CASRGTGGYEQYF.

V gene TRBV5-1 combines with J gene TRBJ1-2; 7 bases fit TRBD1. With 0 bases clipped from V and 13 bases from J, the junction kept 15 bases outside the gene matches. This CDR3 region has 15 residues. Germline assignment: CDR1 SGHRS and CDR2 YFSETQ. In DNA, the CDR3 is TGCGCCAGCAGCTTGGCCCCGGGGGACAGCCTCCCCTCCACCTTC. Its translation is CASSLAPGDSLPSTF.

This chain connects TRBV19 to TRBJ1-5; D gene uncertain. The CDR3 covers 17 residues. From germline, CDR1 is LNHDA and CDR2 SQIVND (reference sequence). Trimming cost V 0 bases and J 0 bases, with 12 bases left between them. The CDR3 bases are TGTGCCAGTAGTATAGATTTCAGACGTCATAGCAATCAGCCCCAGCATTTT. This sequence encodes CASSIDFRRHSNQPQHF.

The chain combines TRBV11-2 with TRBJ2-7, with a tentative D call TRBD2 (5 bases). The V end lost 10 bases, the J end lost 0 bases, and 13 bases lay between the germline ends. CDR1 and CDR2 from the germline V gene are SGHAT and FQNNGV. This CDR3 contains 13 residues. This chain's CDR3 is CATGGWSSYEQYF. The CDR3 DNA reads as TGTGCCACGGGCGGGTGGAGCTCCTACGAGCAGTACTTC.

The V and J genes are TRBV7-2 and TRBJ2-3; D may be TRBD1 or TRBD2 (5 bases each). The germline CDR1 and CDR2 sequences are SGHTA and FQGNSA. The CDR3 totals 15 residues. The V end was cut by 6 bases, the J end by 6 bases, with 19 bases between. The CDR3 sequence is CASSRISGPGDTQYF. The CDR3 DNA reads TGTGCCAGCAGTCGTATATCGGGGCCTGGGGATACGCAGTATTTT.

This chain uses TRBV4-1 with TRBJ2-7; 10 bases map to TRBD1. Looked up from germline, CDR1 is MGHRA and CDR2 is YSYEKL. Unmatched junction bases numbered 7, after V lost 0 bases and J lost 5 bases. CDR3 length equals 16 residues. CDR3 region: CASSQEITGQGNEQYF. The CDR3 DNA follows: TGCGCCAGCAGCCAAGAAATCACGGGACAGGGGAACGAGCAGTACTTC.

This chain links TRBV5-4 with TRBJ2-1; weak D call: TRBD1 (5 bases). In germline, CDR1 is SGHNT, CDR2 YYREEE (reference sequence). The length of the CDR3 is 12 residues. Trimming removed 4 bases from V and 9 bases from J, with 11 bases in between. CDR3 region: CASSLREGEQFF. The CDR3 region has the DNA TGTGCCAGCAGCCTCAGGGAAGGTGAGCAGTTCTTC.

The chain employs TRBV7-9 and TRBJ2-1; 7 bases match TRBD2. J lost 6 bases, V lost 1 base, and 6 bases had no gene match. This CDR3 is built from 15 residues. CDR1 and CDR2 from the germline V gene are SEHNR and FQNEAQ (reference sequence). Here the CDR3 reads CASSLGLADLNEQFF. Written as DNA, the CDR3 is TGTGCCAGCAGCTTAGGGCTAGCGGATCTCAATGAGCAGTTCTTC.

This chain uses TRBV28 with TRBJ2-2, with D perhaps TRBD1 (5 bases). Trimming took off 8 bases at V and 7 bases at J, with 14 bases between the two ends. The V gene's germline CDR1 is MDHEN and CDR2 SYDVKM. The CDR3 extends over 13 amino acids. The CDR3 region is CASYSGWHGELFF. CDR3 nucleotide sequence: TGTGCCAGCTATTCAGGGTGGCACGGGGAGCTGTTTTTT.

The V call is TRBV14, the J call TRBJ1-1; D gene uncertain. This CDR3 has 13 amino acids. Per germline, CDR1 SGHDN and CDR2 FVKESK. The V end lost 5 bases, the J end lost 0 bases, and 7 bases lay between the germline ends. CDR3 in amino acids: CASSASMNTEAFF. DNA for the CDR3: TGTGCCAGCAGCGCGTCAATGAACACTGAAGCTTTCTTT.